One sample yielded the 11 T cell receptor beta chains listed below, sequenced in a study of shared clonotypes between healthy human individuals. Using immunoSEQ multiplex PCR, the repertoire was profiled, and TCRdb retains in-frame clones only, with some absent. The sample consists of fewer than 850,000 clones, roughly 87% of them appearing once. The sequenced sample consisted of memory CD8+ T cells from PBMCs. Subset reported: CD45RO+ cells pooled with CCR7-negative TemRA cells. The receptors here all came from a man aged 18 to 29 in good health. Some clones in this sample may be carry-over from other donors' samples.

This chain links TRBV4-3 with TRBJ2-1; 7 bases map to TRBD2. V lost 4 bases, J lost 7 bases, and 13 bases stayed unmatched. This CDR3 is 16 amino acids long. Germline CDR1 is LGHNA and CDR2 is YSLEER. The DNA of the CDR3 is TGCGCCAGCAGCCTTGGTGGGAGGGCCAAGTATAATGAGCAGTTCTTC. Protein product: CASSLGGRAKYNEQFF.

Comments on this clone: The likely explanation is a read error, given a far larger clone one base away. Other DNA sequences in this specimen translate into the identical CDR3. V gene TRBV7-2 combines with J gene TRBJ2-4; either TRBD1 or TRBD2 may fit D (7 bases each). Deletions cut 5 bases from V and 0 bases from J, with 14 bases between. Per the germline V gene, CDR1 is SGHTA and CDR2 is FQGNSA. The CDR3 covers 16 residues. The CDR3 protein is CASSPSGGVAKNIQYF. The CDR3 nucleotides read TGTGCCAGCAGCCCTTCAGGGGGGGTAGCCAAAAACATTCAGTACTTC.

The chain carries TRBV10-3 and TRBJ2-7, with D unclear. The CDR3 spans 13 residues. Germline V CDR1 and CDR2: ENHRY, SYGVKD. V was pared by 3 bases and J by 3 bases, with 9 bases between. CDR3 nucleotides: TGTGCCATCAGTGAAGGACGGAACTACGAGCAGTACTTC. It yields the protein CAISEGRNYEQYF.

The chain couples TRBV5-6 to TRBJ2-1; 11 bases line up with TRBD2. This CDR3 spans 15 amino acids. V gave up 3 bases and J gave up 4 bases; unmatched junction bases: 3. Germline V gives CDR1 SGHDT, CDR2 YYEEEE. For the CDR3, the DNA is TGTGCCAGCAGCTCGGGACTAGCGGTTTACAATGAGCAGTTCTTC. This gives the protein CASSSGLAVYNEQFF.

The chain uses TRBV12-1 and TRBJ2-1; TRBD2, the D gene given by the table, was not confirmed from the DNA. TRBV12-1 constitutes a pseudogene. The CDR3 loop spans 16 amino acids. The chain's CDR3 is CASSFPLGGGPEEQFF. The CDR3 DNA follows: TGTGCCAGCAGCTTCCCCCTCGGGGGAGGGCCGGAAGAGCAGTTCTTC.

This sequence joins TRBV12-5 and TRBJ1-1; perhaps TRBD1 as D (5 bases). V shed 7 bases and J shed 3 bases, with 12 bases lying between them. The CDR3 is 13 amino acids. Germline CDR1 LGHNT, CDR2 FRNRAP. CDR3 DNA sequence: TGTGCTAGTGCGACAGACGGGGACACTGAAGCTTTCTTT. Its protein is CASATDGDTEAFF.

The CDR3 here is CASSEPFGLVVRHSGTGELFF. CDR3 coding DNA: TGCGCCAGCAGTGAGCCATTCGGACTAGTCGTCCGTCATTCCGGCACCGGGGAGCTGTTTTTT. The chain couples TRBV10-1 to TRBJ2-2, with TRBD2 identical over 7 bases. Germline trimming cut 2 bases from V and 4 bases from J; bases unmatched to any gene: 22. Germline V CDR1 and CDR2: WNHNN, SYGVQD (reference sequence). There are 21 residues in the CDR3.

The rearrangement links TRBV11-2 to TRBJ2-7; 7 nucleotides line up with TRBD1. The CDR3 loop spans 15 amino acids. Germline V gene lookup returns CDR1 SGHAT and CDR2 FQNNGV. V shed 5 bases and J 0 bases; nucleotides not matched to a gene: 7. The CDR3 DNA reads TGTGCCAGCAGCCTCGACGGACAGGACTCCTACGAGCAGTACTTC. This encodes CASSLDGQDSYEQYF.

The rearrangement uses TRBV6-4 and TRBJ2-2; weak D call: TRBD1 (5 bases). The CDR3 is 14 residues long. Germline-derived CDR1 and CDR2 are MRHNA and SNTAGT. Trimming removed 3 bases from V and 8 bases from J, with 13 bases in between. CDR3 amino acids: CASSEGTGPGELFF. The CDR3, as DNA: TGTGCCAGCAGTGAGGGAACAGGACCGGGGGAGCTGTTTTTT.

As DNA, the CDR3 is TGTGCCAGCAATACCGGGGCTAGCGGGCACAATGAGCAGTTCTTC. Residues: CASNTGASGHNEQFF. The chain joins TRBV13 to TRBJ2-1, with 8 bases identical to TRBD2. The CDR3 is 15 residues long. After removal of 7 bases from V and 5 bases from J, the junction contained 10 bases not matched to a gene. Germline V gene sequence: CDR1 PRHDT, CDR2 FYEKMQ (reference sequence).

This chain joins TRBV11-2 and TRBJ2-7, with 8 bases aligning to TRBD2. The J segment lost 1 base and the V segment lost 5 bases, leaving 10 bases of the junction unmatched. Germline CDR1 reads SGHAT; CDR2 reads FQNNGV. CDR3 length: 16 amino acids. CDR3: CASSEPLAGRSYEQYF. Written as DNA, the CDR3 is TGTGCCAGCAGCGAGCCTCTAGCGGGCAGATCCTACGAGCAGTACTTC.